Following are 19 T cell receptor beta chains from one sample sequenced in a study of T cell repertoires in cytomegalovirus infection. TCRdb independently ran MiXCR on the reads; one entry per CDR3 protein. The repertoire holds more than 400,000 distinct CDR3 sequences, more than 20% seen once, with roughly 13% in the top ten. Material for sequencing was PBMCs. All receptors derive from a human donor in good health (CMV status not recorded). Some clones in this sample may be carry-over from other donors' samples.

V gene TRBV6-4 combines with J gene TRBJ2-6, with 8 bases identical to TRBD2. Germline assignment: CDR1 MRHNA and CDR2 SNTAGT. This CDR3 has 16 amino acids. The trim removed 5 bases at V and 4 bases at J, leaving 7 bases unmatched. The CDR3 nucleotides read TGTGCCAGCAGTCGTCGGGAGGGGACCGGGGCCAACGTCCTGACTTTC. It encodes CASSRREGTGANVLTF.

The rearrangement joins TRBV11-2 to TRBJ2-4; TRBD2 matches 8 bases. Germline values: CDR1 SGHAT, CDR2 FQNNGV. The CDR3 extends over 13 amino acids. J gave up 3 bases and V 6 bases, and 1 base lay outside the gene matches. CDR3 in amino acids: CASRGLGKNIQYF. The CDR3 DNA sequence: TGTGCCAGCAGGGGACTAGGCAAAAACATTCAGTACTTC.

Only a few counts were recorded for this clonotype. The chain links TRBV6-6 to TRBJ2-5; D not certain. The length of the CDR3 is 13 residues. V dropped 10 bases and J dropped 1 base, with 13 bases sitting between them. Germline V gene sequence: CDR1 MNHNY, CDR2 SVGAGI (reference sequence). CDR3 loop: CAINYRIQETQYF. The DNA of the CDR3 is TGTGCCATCAACTATAGGATCCAAGAGACCCAGTACTTC.

This clonotype was seen repeatedly, ten times or more. The genes are TRBV7-8 and TRBJ2-5; D is undetermined. The CDR3 sequence is 15 residues long. The ends were cut back, 3 bases at V and 5 bases at J, with 16 bases in the middle. Germline lookup yields CDR1 SGHVS and CDR2 FQNEAQ. In DNA form, the CDR3 reads TGTGCCAGCAGCTTCACCCGACTGGGCACGGAGACCCAGTACTTC. Its protein product is CASSFTRLGTETQYF.

This clonotype was recorded at least ten times. The chain employs TRBV7-2 and TRBJ2-1; D is uncertain. This CDR3 is built from 14 residues. V lost 6 bases, J lost 6 bases, and 15 bases lay in between. Germline CDR1 reads SGHTA; CDR2 reads FQGNSA. In DNA, the CDR3 is TGTGCCAGCAGTCCATCCTACCAGACCAATGAGCAGTTCTTC. Protein: CASSPSYQTNEQFF.

This clonotype appeared a few times. The chain is built from TRBV6-2 or TRBV6-3 and TRBJ2-7; TRBD1 aligns across 11 bases. The V gene end was trimmed by 2 bases and the J gene end by 5 bases; junction bases not matched to a gene: 2. This CDR3 is built from 14 residues. The germline V gene encodes CDR1 MNHEY and CDR2 SVGEGT. The CDR3 DNA sequence: TGTGCCAGCAGTTACGGGGACAGGGGGAACGAGCAGTACTTC. Translation gives CASSYGDRGNEQYF.

The rearrangement uses TRBV28 and TRBJ1-1; TRBD1 matches at 7 bases. The CDR3 loop spans 13 amino acids. CDR1 is MDHEN and CDR2 is SYDVKM in the germline V gene. Unmatched junction bases numbered 8, after V lost 8 bases and J lost 5 bases. The CDR3 loop reads CASGRGGFTEAFF. CDR3 bases: TGTGCCAGCGGGAGAGGGGGCTTTACTGAAGCTTTCTTT.

This clonotype was seen just once. V usage is TRBV29-1 and J usage is TRBJ1-2, with D possibly being TRBD1 (5 bases). This CDR3 is built from 16 residues. The V gene lost 4 bases and the J gene lost 4 bases, with 22 bases spanning the gap. Germline CDR1 and CDR2: SQVTM and ANQGSEA. CDR3 coding DNA: TGCAGCGTTGTCACCCCCATTCGGTTGGGGGGCTATGGCTACACCTTC. It specifies CSVVTPIRLGGYGYTF.

The CDR3 coding sequence is TGTGCCAGCAGCGACCAGCGGGGCTATGGCTACACCTTC. Its protein product is CASSDQRGYGYTF. This chain joins TRBV9 and TRBJ1-2; no definite D call. This CDR3 comprises 13 residues. Between the trimmed V and J ends, which lost 3 bases and 4 bases, there was a span of 10 bases. Per the germline V gene, CDR1 is SGDLS and CDR2 is YYNGEE.

This clonotype has only a few counts. This chain connects TRBV14 to TRBJ1-5; the D is unclear. Trimming shortened V by 3 bases and J by 9 bases, and 9 bases separated the two germline ends. The CDR3 consists of 12 residues. Per germline, CDR1 SGHDN and CDR2 FVKESK. The CDR3 here is CASSQAVGPQHF. The CDR3 DNA sequence: TGTGCCAGCAGCCAGGCCGTGGGGCCCCAGCATTTT.

The J gene is TRBJ1-4, the V gene TRBV20-1, with unresolved D. V was shortened by 8 bases and J by 7 bases, with 17 bases between the two germline ends. This CDR3 is 13 amino acids long. In germline, CDR1 is DFQATT, CDR2 SNEGSKA (reference sequence). The CDR3 nucleotides read TGCAGTACAACGCTACCGGGAAGTGAAAAACTGTTTTTT. Protein product: CSTTLPGSEKLFF.

J is TRBJ2-7 and V is TRBV11-2; 7 nucleotides align to TRBD1. Trimming took 5 bases from V and 2 from J; bases not matched to a gene: 6. The CDR3 is made up of 14 amino acids. CDR1 SGHAT and CDR2 FQNNGV come from the germline V gene. The CDR3 here is CASSLWDRAYEQYF. CDR3 DNA sequence: TGTGCCAGCAGCCTTTGGGACAGAGCCTACGAGCAGTACTTC. Looking up the rest from reference TRBV11-2 and TRBJ2-7 gives the full variable domain: EAGVAQSPRYKIIEKRQSVAFWCNPISGHATLYWYQQILGQGPKLLIQFQNNGVVDDSQLPKDRFSAERLKGVDSTLKIQPAKLEDSAVYLCASSLWDRAYEQYFGPGTRLTVT.

The J gene is TRBJ1-1, the V gene TRBV2; tentatively, D is TRBD1 (5 bases). This CDR3 is built from 13 residues. V was clipped by 2 bases and J by 11 bases, with 15 bases between them. Per the germline V gene, CDR1 is SNHLY and CDR2 is FYNNEI. The CDR3 sequence is CASSEFPRAGAFF. DNA for the CDR3: TGTGCCAGCAGTGAATTTCCCAGGGCTGGCGCTTTCTTT.

The rearrangement joins TRBV19 to TRBJ1-5; D possibly corresponds to TRBD1 (5 bases). CDR3 length equals 14 residues. Germline CDR1 is LNHDA and CDR2 is SQIVND (reference sequence). V was clipped by 7 bases and J by 1 base, with 11 bases between them. The CDR3 sequence is CASTVSGSNQPQHF. DNA of the CDR3: TGTGCCAGTACTGTTTCAGGGAGCAATCAGCCCCAGCATTTT.

This clonotype appeared a single time. This chain uses TRBV5-4 with TRBJ2-3; 9 nucleotides agree with TRBD1. Trimming cost V 4 bases and J 2 bases; bases outside gene matches: 11. CDR3 size: 17 residues. Looked up from germline, CDR1 is SGHNT and CDR2 is YYREEE (reference sequence). CDR3 bases: TGTGCCAGCAGCCCAATGATAAGGACAGGGGTCACAGATACGCAGTATTTT. It encodes CASSPMIRTGVTDTQYF.

This CDR3 is CATSRDLPRPTSYQETQYF. DNA of the CDR3: TGTGCCACCAGCAGAGATTTACCTCGACCGACTAGCTACCAAGAGACCCAGTACTTC. V is TRBV15 and J is TRBJ2-5, with 7 bases matching TRBD2. V gave up 0 bases and J gave up 0 bases; unmatched junction bases: 13. This CDR3 region has 19 residues. Germline CDR1 is LNHNV and CDR2 is YYDKDF (reference sequence).

This clonotype was observed a few times. The rearrangement joins TRBV13 to TRBJ2-2; 10 bases are shared with TRBD2. The CDR3 has 18 residues. The germline gives CDR1 PRHDT, CDR2 FYEKMQ (reference sequence). J gave up 5 bases and V 3 bases, and 12 bases lay outside the gene matches. In DNA, the CDR3 is TGTGCCAGCAGCTTGTTCGTGGCTAGCGGGAGTAGGACCGGGGAGCTGTTTTTT. This sequence encodes CASSLFVASGSRTGELFF.

The CDR3 is CASSIGLAGIYEQYV. The CDR3 DNA follows: TGTGCCAGTAGTATCGGGTTAGCGGGGATCTACGAGCAGTACGTC. The chain joins TRBV19 to TRBJ2-7; 8 positions match TRBD2. The CDR3 has 15 residues. Germline V gene data show CDR1 as LNHDA and CDR2 as SQIVND (reference sequence). V trimming: 3 bases; J trimming: 3 bases; junction bases outside the gene matches: 7.

A few counts support this clonotype. The chain combines TRBV12-3 or TRBV12-4 with TRBJ1-2, with TRBD1 matching over 9 bases. The V gene end was trimmed by 3 bases and the J gene end by 7 bases; junction bases not matched to a gene: 9. The CDR3 has 15 amino acids. In nucleotides, the CDR3 is TGTGCCAGCAGTTTGCTCCCCCGGGACAGGGCTGGCTACACCTTC. Translating gives CASSLLPRDRAGYTF.